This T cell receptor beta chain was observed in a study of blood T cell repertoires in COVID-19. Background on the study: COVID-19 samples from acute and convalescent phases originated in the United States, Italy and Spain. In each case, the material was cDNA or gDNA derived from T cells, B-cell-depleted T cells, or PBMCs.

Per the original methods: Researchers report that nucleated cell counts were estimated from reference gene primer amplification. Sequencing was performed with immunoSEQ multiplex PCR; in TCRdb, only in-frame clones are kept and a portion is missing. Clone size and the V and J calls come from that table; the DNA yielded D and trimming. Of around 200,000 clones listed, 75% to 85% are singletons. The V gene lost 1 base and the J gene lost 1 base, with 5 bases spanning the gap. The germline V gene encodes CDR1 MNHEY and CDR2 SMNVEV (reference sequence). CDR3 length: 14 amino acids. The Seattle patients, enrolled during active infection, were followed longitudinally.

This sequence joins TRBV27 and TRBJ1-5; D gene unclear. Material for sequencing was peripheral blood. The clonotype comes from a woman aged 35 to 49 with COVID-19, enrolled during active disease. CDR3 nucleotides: TGTGCCAGCAGTTTATATGAGAGCAATCAGCCCCAGCATTTT. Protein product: CASSLYESNQPQHF.